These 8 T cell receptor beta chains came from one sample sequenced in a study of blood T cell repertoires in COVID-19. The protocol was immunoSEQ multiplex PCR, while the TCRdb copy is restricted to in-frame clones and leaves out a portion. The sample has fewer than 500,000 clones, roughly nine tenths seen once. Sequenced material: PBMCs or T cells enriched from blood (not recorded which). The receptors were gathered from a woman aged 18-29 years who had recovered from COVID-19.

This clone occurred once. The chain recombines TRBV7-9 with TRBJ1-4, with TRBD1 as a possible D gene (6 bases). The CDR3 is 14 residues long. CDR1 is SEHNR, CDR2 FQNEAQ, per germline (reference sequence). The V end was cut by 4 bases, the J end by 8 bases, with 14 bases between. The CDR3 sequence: CASSSPGVKEKLFF. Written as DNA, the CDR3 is TGTGCCAGCAGCTCCCCAGGGGTTAAAGAAAAACTGTTTTTT. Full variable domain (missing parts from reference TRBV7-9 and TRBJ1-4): DTGVSQNPRHKITKRGQNVTFRCDPISEHNRLYWYRQTLGQGPEFLTYFQNEAQLEKSRLLSDRFSAERPKGSFSTLEIQRTEQGDSAMYLCASSSPGVKEKLFFGSGTQLSVL.

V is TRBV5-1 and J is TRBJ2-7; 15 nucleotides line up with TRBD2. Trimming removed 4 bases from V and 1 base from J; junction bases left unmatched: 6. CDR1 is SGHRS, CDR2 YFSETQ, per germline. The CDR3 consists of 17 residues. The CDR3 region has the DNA TGCGCCAGCAGCCCAGGACTAGCGGGGGGGATATCCTACGAGCAGTACTTC. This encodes CASSPGLAGGISYEQYF. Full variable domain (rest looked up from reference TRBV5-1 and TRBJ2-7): KAGVTQTPRYLIKTRGQQVTLSCSPISGHRSVSWYQQTPGQGLQFLFEYFSETQRNKGNFPGRFSGRQFSNSRSEMNVSTLELGDSALYLCASSPGLAGGISYEQYFGPGTRLTVT.

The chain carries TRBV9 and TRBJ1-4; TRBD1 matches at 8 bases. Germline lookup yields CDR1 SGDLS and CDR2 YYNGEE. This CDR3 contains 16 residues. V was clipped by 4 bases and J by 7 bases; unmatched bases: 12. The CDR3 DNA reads TGTGCCAGCAGCACGCGCTCAGGGGGCTGGGGTGAAAAACTGTTTTTT. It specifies CASSTRSGGWGEKLFF.

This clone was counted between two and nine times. The CDR3, as DNA: TGTGCCAGCAGCCTCCTTGGCCCTTCTGGAAACACCATATATTTT. It yields the protein CASSLLGPSGNTIYF. V usage is TRBV5-4 and J usage is TRBJ1-3; D not certain. This CDR3 spans 15 amino acids. CDR1 is SGHNT, CDR2 YYREEE, per germline (reference sequence). The ends were cut back, 4 bases at V and 1 base at J, with 12 bases in the middle.

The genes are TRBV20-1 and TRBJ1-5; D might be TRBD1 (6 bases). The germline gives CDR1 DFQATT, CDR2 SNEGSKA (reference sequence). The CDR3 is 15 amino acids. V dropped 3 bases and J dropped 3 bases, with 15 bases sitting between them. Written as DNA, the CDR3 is TGCAGTGCTAGTCCACCCAGGGGCCCCAATCAGCCCCAGCATTTT. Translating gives CSASPPRGPNQPQHF.

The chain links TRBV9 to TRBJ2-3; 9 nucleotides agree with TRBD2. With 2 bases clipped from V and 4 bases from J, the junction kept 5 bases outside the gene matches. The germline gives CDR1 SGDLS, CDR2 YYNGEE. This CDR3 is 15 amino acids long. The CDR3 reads CASSVVAGEADTQYF. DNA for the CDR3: TGTGCCAGCAGCGTGGTAGCGGGGGAGGCAGATACGCAGTATTTT.

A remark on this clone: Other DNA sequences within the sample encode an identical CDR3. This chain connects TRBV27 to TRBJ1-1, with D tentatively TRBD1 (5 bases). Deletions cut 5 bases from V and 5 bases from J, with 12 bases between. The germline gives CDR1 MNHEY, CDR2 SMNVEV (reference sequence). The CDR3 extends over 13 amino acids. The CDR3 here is CASSPTGGTEAFF. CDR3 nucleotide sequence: TGTGCCAGCAGTCCCACGGGGGGGACTGAAGCTTTCTTT.

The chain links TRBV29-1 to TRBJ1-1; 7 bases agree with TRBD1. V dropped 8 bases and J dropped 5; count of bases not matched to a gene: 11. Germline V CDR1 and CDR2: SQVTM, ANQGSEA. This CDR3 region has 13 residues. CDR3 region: CSFRRQGGTEAFF. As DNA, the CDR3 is TGCAGCTTCCGCCGACAGGGTGGAACTGAAGCTTTCTTT.